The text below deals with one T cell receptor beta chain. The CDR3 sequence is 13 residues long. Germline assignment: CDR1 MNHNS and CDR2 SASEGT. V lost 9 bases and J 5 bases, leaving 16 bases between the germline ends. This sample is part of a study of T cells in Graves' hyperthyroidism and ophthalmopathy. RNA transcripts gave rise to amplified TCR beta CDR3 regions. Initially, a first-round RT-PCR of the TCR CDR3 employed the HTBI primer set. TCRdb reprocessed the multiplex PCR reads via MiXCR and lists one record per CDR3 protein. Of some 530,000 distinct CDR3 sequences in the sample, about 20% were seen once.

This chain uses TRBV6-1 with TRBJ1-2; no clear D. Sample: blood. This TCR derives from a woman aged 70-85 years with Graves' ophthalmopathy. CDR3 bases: TGTGCCAGAAGGGAATCTGGGGATTATGGCTACACCTTC. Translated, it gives CARRESGDYGYTF.